The next 2 T cell receptor beta chains were all read from a single sample in a study of response to subunit inactivated influenza vaccine. TCRdb itself ran the RT-PCR reads through MiXCR, one entry per CDR3 protein. The table lists some 540,000 distinct CDR3 sequences, 20% to 25% of them singletons. The same specimen was also included in a second study, on T cells expressing NK-cell markers. That source reports: Libraries used 5'RACE template switching adding universal primer site and UMIs.

The sequencing here drew on CD4+ T cells sorted from PBMCs, taken roughly 12 days after vaccination. The receptors originated from a man between 45 and 60 years old who received an inactivated influenza vaccine.

The V call is TRBV5-8, the J call TRBJ1-5, with 8 bases lining up with TRBD1. The CDR3 runs to 16 residues. Per the germline V gene, CDR1 is SGHTS and CDR2 is YDEGEE. J gave up 1 base and V 0 bases, and 3 bases lay outside the gene matches. As DNA, the CDR3 is TGTGCCAGCAGCTTGGACGGGACAGGCAGCAATCAGCCCCAGCATTTT. Translation gives CASSLDGTGSNQPQHF.

The table lists this clonotype with many counts. The J gene is TRBJ2-5, the V gene TRBV29-1; D gene ambiguous. Trimming removed 7 bases from V and 5 bases from J, with 8 bases in between. From germline, CDR1 is SQVTM and CDR2 ANQGSEA. The CDR3 is 10 amino acids. DNA for the CDR3: TGCAGCGGTAATTGGGAGACCCAGTACTTC. This sequence encodes CSGNWETQYF.